The 10 T cell receptor beta chains listed next were all sequenced from one sample in a study of blood T cell repertoires in COVID-19. The table came from immunoSEQ multiplex PCR; TCRdb's copy has only in-frame clones and leaves some out. Among 300,000 or so clones, more than 80% were seen once, and the ten largest hold more than 0.95%. Sequencing was carried out using PBMCs or T cells enriched from blood (not recorded which). The receptors originated from a woman aged 25 to 39 who had recovered from COVID-19.

This chain connects TRBV5-1 to TRBJ2-2, with D possibly TRBD1 on 5 matching bases. The V and J ends lost 5 bases and 3 bases respectively, with 14 bases between them. Looked up from germline, CDR1 is SGHRS and CDR2 is YFSETQ. The CDR3 is 15 amino acids. The CDR3 bases are TGCGCCAGCAGGGTTGTAGGGGCCGACACCGGGGAGCTGTTTTTT. Translation: CASRVVGADTGELFF.

The rearrangement links TRBV4-1 to TRBJ1-1, with 7 bases lining up with TRBD1. The CDR3 totals 15 residues. The V gene's germline CDR1 is MGHRA and CDR2 YSYEKL. Germline trimming cut 1 base from V and 6 bases from J; bases unmatched to any gene: 8. CDR3 sequence (DNA): TGCGCCAGCAGCCAAGTTCCAGGGCAGGGGGCTGAAGCTTTCTTT. Translating gives CASSQVPGQGAEAFF.

The gene calls are TRBV7-2 and TRBJ1-2; D is undetermined. The length of the CDR3 is 13 residues. V was clipped by 4 bases and J by 5 bases, with 11 bases between them. Looked up from germline, CDR1 is SGHTA and CDR2 is FQGNSA. The CDR3 nucleotides read TGTGCCAGCAGCTCCGCCCGCGGGTATGGCTACACCTTC. Its translation is CASSSARGYGYTF.

This chain uses TRBV28 with TRBJ2-1, with a possible D match to TRBD2 (6 bases). The CDR3 is made up of 12 amino acids. Between the trimmed V and J ends, which lost 6 bases and 4 bases, there was a span of 7 bases. CDR1 is MDHEN and CDR2 is SYDVKM in the germline V gene. The CDR3 nucleotides are TGTGCCAGCAGGGCGGGATACAATGAGCAGTTCTTC. This sequence encodes CASRAGYNEQFF.

The chain is built from TRBV4-2 and TRBJ2-7; 9 bases fit TRBD2. The CDR3 runs to 14 residues. Losses at the gene ends were 0 bases for V and 6 bases for J; bases not matched to a gene: 3. The germline V gene encodes CDR1 LGHNA and CDR2 YNFKEQ. CDR3 bases: TGTGCCAGCAGCCAAGAGTATAGCGGGAGCGAGCAGTACTTC. The encoded protein is CASSQEYSGSEQYF.

V gene TRBV10-3 combines with J gene TRBJ1-5; D perhaps matches TRBD1 (6 bases). Germline values: CDR1 ENHRY, CDR2 SYGVKD. Between the trimmed V and J ends, which lost 2 bases and 4 bases, there was a span of 15 bases. The CDR3 loop spans 16 amino acids. This CDR3 reads CAISENQGIWNQPQHF. CDR3 sequence (DNA): TGTGCCATCAGTGAGAACCAGGGGATTTGGAATCAGCCCCAGCATTTT.

The J gene is TRBJ1-6, the V gene TRBV19; TRBD1 aligns across 7 bases. J gave up 13 bases and V 3 bases, and 6 bases lay outside the gene matches. The CDR3 has 13 residues. Germline V lookup: CDR1 LNHDA, CDR2 SQIVND (reference sequence). The CDR3 DNA reads as TGTGCCAGTAGTATCGACAGGGACGGGCCCCTCCACTTT. Its protein product is CASSIDRDGPLHF.

This sequence joins TRBV5-1 and TRBJ2-7; 11 positions agree with TRBD2. The CDR3 consists of 16 residues. Germline assignment: CDR1 SGHRS and CDR2 YFSETQ. J gave up 4 bases and V 4 bases, and 10 bases lay outside the gene matches. The CDR3: CASSPEILAGVYEQYF. As DNA, the CDR3 is TGCGCCAGCAGCCCGGAGATACTAGCGGGGGTGTACGAGCAGTACTTC.

This clone has ten or more counts. This chain links TRBV3-1 (or the pseudogene TRBV3-2) with TRBJ1-4; 11 bases are a match to TRBD1. The trim removed 4 bases at V and 5 bases at J, leaving 6 bases unmatched. CDR1 is LGHDT and CDR2 is YNNKEL in the germline V gene (reference sequence). The CDR3 covers 16 residues. The CDR3 region has the DNA TGTGCCAGCAGCCTGCGGACAGGGGGCCGAAATGAAAAACTGTTTTTT. Translating gives CASSLRTGGRNEKLFF.

This clone was recorded once. The chain is built from TRBV27 and TRBJ1-2; maybe TRBD1 (6 bases). Germline lookup yields CDR1 MNHEY and CDR2 SMNVEV (reference sequence). The CDR3 is 14 residues long. Trimming removed 7 bases from V and 8 bases from J, with 20 bases in between. CDR3 loop: CASTGGEGTGGYTF. The CDR3 DNA reads as TGTGCCAGCACTGGGGGCGAGGGGACGGGAGGCTACACCTTC.